The clone carrying this T cell receptor beta chain was seen only once. Its specificity is unknown. Per germline, CDR1 SGHVS and CDR2 FNYEAQ. The CDR3 totals 14 residues. Trimming pared 5 bases from V and 9 bases from J, leaving 17 bases between. The data were obtained in a study of cytomegalovirus exposure and HLA in healthy donors. Study background: About 85 million unique TCRs from HLA-typed donors were held in an early release of data. Regarding the study as a whole: Exclusion applied to some V segments, including TRBV6-2 and TRBV6-3, as they were indistinguishable. It was reportedly the case that the classifier diagnosed cytomegalovirus status with high specificity and sensitivity. Follow-up analysis seemed to connect common viral pathogens with several of the most significant clusters identified.

The PCR contained 60 Vbeta and 13 Jbeta primers. Measured with immunoSEQ multiplex PCR; TCRdb has only the in-frame clones, and not every one. Of some 150,000 clones in the sample, 80% were seen once. The chain joins TRBV7-6 to TRBJ2-1, with D perhaps TRBD1 (5 bases). Sequenced sample: PBMCs. The TCR comes from a man aged 25 to 40 in good health and CMV-seronegative. The CDR3 coding sequence is TGTGCCAGCAGCCGAAGGGGTTTTGGCAGTGAGCAGTTCTTC. Encoded protein: CASSRRGFGSEQFF.